The 19 T cell receptor beta chains below come from one sample, sequenced in a study of beta chain features in type 1 diabetes (dated by TCRdb to about 2018). Library generation was performed with the immunoSEQ multiplex PCR assay. The High Capacity cDNA Reverse Transcription Kit was used to reverse transcribe all of the isolated RNA, meaning that expressed TCRB transcripts were what got sequenced. TCRdb holds this immuneACCESS table with in-frame rearrangements only. Some clones are missing; in checked studies, unresolved V genes explain under half, and the rest has no known cause. For this sample the table gives under 900,000 clones, of which about 17% were detected only once. 0.02% to 0.025% of the sample belongs to the ten largest clones. The sequenced sample was naive CD4+ T cells from blood. According to the study, the label for this sample's cell subset or site signals: true naive CD4+ T cells. These TCRs come from a woman younger than 30 in good health.

The CDR3 DNA reads TGTGCCAGCACTGGGTCACAAGAGACCCAGTACTTC. Translating gives CASTGSQETQYF. This rearrangement joins TRBV7-9 to TRBJ2-5, with no clear D. CDR1 and CDR2 from the germline V gene are SEHNR and FQNEAQ (reference sequence). With 7 bases removed from V and 2 bases from J, the gap between germline ends came to 8 bases. The CDR3 is 12 residues long. The full variable domain, rest sourced from reference TRBV7-9 and TRBJ2-5, is DTGVSQNPRHKITKRGQNVTFRCDPISEHNRLYWYRQTLGQGPEFLTYFQNEAQLEKSRLLSDRFSAERPKGSFSTLEIQRTEQGDSAMYLCASTGSQETQYFGPGTRLLVL.

Only a few counts were recorded for this clone. The rearrangement uses TRBV27 and TRBJ2-1; 11 bases are shared with TRBD2. V shed 6 bases and J 6 bases; nucleotides not matched to a gene: 10. From germline, CDR1 is MNHEY and CDR2 SMNVEV (reference sequence). The CDR3 totals 16 residues. CDR3 in DNA: TGTGCCAGCAGCCCTAGCGGGAGGCTTACGGCCAATGAGCAGTTCTTC. Residues: CASSPSGRLTANEQFF.

This clone was seen only a few times. The chain uses TRBV7-9 and TRBJ2-5; 11 nucleotides align to TRBD2. Judging by the DNA end, TRBJ2-7 fits better; the J call may be wrong. The CDR3 loop spans 14 amino acids. CDR1 and CDR2 from the germline V gene are SEHNR and FQNEAQ (reference sequence). The CDR3 region is CASSQGLAAYEQYF. DNA of the CDR3: TGTGCCAGCAGCCAGGGACTAGCGGCCTACGAGCAGTACTTC.

In the case of this clone: Compared with germline, one end of the junction differs, possibly owing to a read error. The chain has TRBV7-2 and TRBJ2-1; weak D call: TRBD2 (5 bases). This CDR3 contains 15 residues. Germline CDR1 reads SGHTA; CDR2 reads FQGNSA. CDR3 loop: CAGSLQRSSYNEQFF. CDR3 nucleotide sequence: TGTGCCGGCAGCTTACAGCGGTCCTCCTACAATGAGCAGTTCTTC.

J is TRBJ2-2 and V is TRBV6-5; tentatively, D is TRBD1 or TRBD2 (6 bases each). The CDR3 consists of 14 residues. Germline CDR1 is MNHEY and CDR2 is SVGAGI. Deletions cut 10 bases from V and 9 bases from J, with 21 bases between. CDR3 amino acids: CAISKGWGARELFF. CDR3 sequence (DNA): TGTGCCATCTCTAAGGGTTGGGGGGCCCGGGAGCTGTTTTTT.

The chain employs TRBV7-9 and TRBJ2-7; a weak D match, TRBD2 (7 bases). The CDR3 has 17 amino acids. V shed 5 bases and J shed 3 bases, with 23 bases lying between them. CDR1 is SEHNR, CDR2 FQNEAQ, per germline (reference sequence). The CDR3 region has the DNA TGTGCCAGCAGCCCCAGCTGGGGGGGGCAAAGGTACTACGAGCAGTACTTC. This gives the protein CASSPSWGGQRYYEQYF.

The V gene is TRBV9, the J gene TRBJ2-7, with unresolved D. Germline lookup yields CDR1 SGDLS and CDR2 YYNGEE. CDR3 size: 12 residues. Trimming removed 1 base from V and 2 bases from J, with 4 bases in between. CDR3 sequence reads: CASSVNPYEQYF. The CDR3 DNA follows: TGTGCCAGCAGCGTAAATCCCTACGAGCAGTACTTC.

This clone was seen only a few times. The genes are TRBV7-3 and TRBJ2-3; possible D gene TRBD1, 5 bases. The CDR3 length is 15 residues. Germline V lookup: CDR1 SGHTA, CDR2 FQGTGA. The V gene lost 0 bases and the J gene lost 4 bases, with 11 bases spanning the gap. CDR3 protein: CASSLTRDPSDTQYF. For the CDR3, the DNA is TGTGCCAGCAGCTTAACCAGGGATCCATCAGATACGCAGTATTTT.

The chain combines TRBV4-3 with TRBJ2-4; 7 bases align to TRBD2. V dropped 4 bases and J dropped 2; count of bases not matched to a gene: 17. The CDR3 has 19 residues. Germline lookup yields CDR1 LGHNA and CDR2 YSLEER. The CDR3 spells CASSPSPRGGSSTKNIQYF. The DNA of the CDR3 is TGCGCCAGCAGCCCGTCTCCGCGGGGCGGGAGCTCAACCAAAAACATTCAGTACTTC.

This rearrangement joins TRBV4-2 to TRBJ2-5; a possible D gene is TRBD1 (7 bases). The length of the CDR3 is 14 residues. The V gene lost 4 bases and the J gene lost 7 bases, with 16 bases spanning the gap. Per the germline V gene, CDR1 is LGHNA and CDR2 is YNFKEQ. CDR3 DNA sequence: TGTGCCAGCAGCCGGGGACAGATCGGGGGGACCCAGTACTTC. Residues: CASSRGQIGGTQYF.

The V gene is TRBV4-1, the J gene TRBJ1-3, with 8 bases aligning to TRBD1. Germline trimming cut 5 bases from V and 0 bases from J; bases unmatched to any gene: 6. CDR1 is MGHRA, CDR2 YSYEKL, per germline. The length of the CDR3 is 16 residues. CDR3 in DNA: TGCGCCAGCAGCACCGGACAGGGAACCTCTGGAAACACCATATATTTT. It specifies CASSTGQGTSGNTIYF.

The table lists this clone with many counts. The chain combines TRBV21-1 with TRBJ1-4; whether TRBD1, the table's D call, matches the DNA was not checked. TRBV21-1 is classified as a pseudogene. The CDR3 runs 12 residues. The CDR3 reads CASDRAGGKLFF. Written as DNA, the CDR3 is TGTGCCAGCGATAGGGCAGGGGGAAAACTGTTTTTT.

The chain is built from TRBV15 and TRBJ2-1, with TRBD2 identical over 11 bases. J was trimmed by 0 bases and V by 5 bases; bases with no gene match: 15. The germline V gene has CDR1 LNHNV and CDR2 YYDKDF (reference sequence). This CDR3 contains 20 residues. The CDR3 nucleotides are TGTGCCACCAGCGGCCGGCCGACTAGCGGGACCTGGAGCTCCTACAATGAGCAGTTCTTC. Translating it yields CATSGRPTSGTWSSYNEQFF. The entire variable domain, with the rest obtained from reference TRBV15 and TRBJ2-1, is as follows: DAMVIQNPRYQVTQFGKPVTLSCSQTLNHNVMYWYQQKSSQAPKLLFHYYDKDFNNEADTPDNFQSRRPNTSFCFLDIRSPGLGDTAMYLCATSGRPTSGTWSSYNEQFFGPGTRLTVL.

This chain connects TRBV18 to TRBJ2-3, with D possibly being TRBD1 (5 bases). The CDR3 totals 15 residues. With 1 base removed from V and 8 bases from J, the gap between germline ends came to 16 bases. Germline V CDR1 and CDR2: KGHSH, LQKENI. The CDR3: CASSPQRSSQGTQYF. For the CDR3, the DNA is TGTGCCAGCTCACCACAGAGATCGTCGCAGGGTACGCAGTATTTT.

The chain is built from TRBV28 and TRBJ1-3; perhaps TRBD1 as D (6 bases). V lost 7 bases, J lost 0 bases, and 19 bases lay in between. CDR3 length equals 17 residues. Germline CDR1 reads MDHEN; CDR2 reads SYDVKM. The CDR3 nucleotides read TGTGCCAGCACCTCCTGGGGGGCGACGCACTCTGGAAACACCATATATTTT. Its translation is CASTSWGATHSGNTIYF.

This clone was counted between two and nine times. This rearrangement joins TRBV15 to TRBJ2-1, with TRBD2 matching 9 bases. This CDR3 spans 16 amino acids. Germline CDR1 LNHNV, CDR2 YYDKDF (reference sequence). After removal of 0 bases from V and 7 bases from J, the junction contained 7 bases not matched to a gene. The DNA of the CDR3 is TGTGCCACCAGCAGAGATTTATTAGCGGGAGTGAATGAGCAGTTCTTC. This gives the protein CATSRDLLAGVNEQFF. The complete variable domain, with remaining parts taken from reference TRBV15 and TRBJ2-1, reads DAMVIQNPRYQVTQFGKPVTLSCSQTLNHNVMYWYQQKSSQAPKLLFHYYDKDFNNEADTPDNFQSRRPNTSFCFLDIRSPGLGDTAMYLCATSRDLLAGVNEQFFGPGTRLTVL.

The V and J genes are TRBV6-5 and TRBJ2-1; 9 nucleotides match TRBD1. The CDR3 sequence is 16 residues long. Losses at the gene ends were 4 bases for V and 4 bases for J; bases not matched to a gene: 8. Per the germline V gene, CDR1 is MNHEY and CDR2 is SVGAGI. The CDR3 loop is CASSSVQGADYNEQFF. Written as DNA, the CDR3 is TGTGCCAGCAGTTCAGTACAGGGGGCCGATTACAATGAGCAGTTCTTC.

This rearrangement joins TRBV5-1 to TRBJ1-2; 7 bases match TRBD1. Trimming at V came to 4 bases and at J to 3 bases, leaving 9 bases not matched to a gene. This CDR3 is built from 15 residues. The germline V gene has CDR1 SGHRS and CDR2 YFSETQ. The CDR3 reads CASSIYGDSDYGYTF. The DNA of the CDR3 is TGCGCCAGCAGCATATACGGGGACAGCGACTATGGCTACACCTTC.

As for this clone: Other DNA sequences from this sample encode an identical CDR3 as well. This chain links TRBV28 with TRBJ2-3; D remains unclear. This CDR3 contains 13 residues. Germline V CDR1 and CDR2: MDHEN, SYDVKM. V lost 6 bases and J 1 base, leaving 8 bases between the germline ends. CDR3 in DNA: TGTGCCAGCAGGGGCCCGCGCACAGATACGCAGTATTTT. Amino acid sequence: CASRGPRTDTQYF.